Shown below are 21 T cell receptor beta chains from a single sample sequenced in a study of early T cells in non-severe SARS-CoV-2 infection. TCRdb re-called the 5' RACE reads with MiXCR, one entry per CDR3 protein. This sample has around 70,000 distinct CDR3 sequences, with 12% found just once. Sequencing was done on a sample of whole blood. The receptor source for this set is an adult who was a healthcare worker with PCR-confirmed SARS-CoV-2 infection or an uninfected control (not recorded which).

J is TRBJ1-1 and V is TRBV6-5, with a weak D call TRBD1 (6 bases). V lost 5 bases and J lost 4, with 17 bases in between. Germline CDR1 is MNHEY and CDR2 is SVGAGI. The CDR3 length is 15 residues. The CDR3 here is CASSRSVLGATEAFF. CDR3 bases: TGTGCCAGCAGTCGAAGTGTCCTGGGGGCCACTGAAGCTTTCTTT.

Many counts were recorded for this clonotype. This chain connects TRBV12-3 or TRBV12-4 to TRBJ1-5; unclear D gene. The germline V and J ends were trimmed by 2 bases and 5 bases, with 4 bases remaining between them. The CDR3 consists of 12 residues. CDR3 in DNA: TGTGCCAGCAGTTTAAGGGATCAGCCCCAGCATTTT. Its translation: CASSLRDQPQHF.

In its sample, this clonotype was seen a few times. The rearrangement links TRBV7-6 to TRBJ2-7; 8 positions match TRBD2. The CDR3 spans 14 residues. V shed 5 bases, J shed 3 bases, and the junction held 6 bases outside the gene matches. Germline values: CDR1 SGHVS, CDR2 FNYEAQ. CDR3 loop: CASSPGLDVYEQYF. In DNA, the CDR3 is TGTGCCAGCAGCCCGGGACTAGATGTCTACGAGCAGTACTTC.

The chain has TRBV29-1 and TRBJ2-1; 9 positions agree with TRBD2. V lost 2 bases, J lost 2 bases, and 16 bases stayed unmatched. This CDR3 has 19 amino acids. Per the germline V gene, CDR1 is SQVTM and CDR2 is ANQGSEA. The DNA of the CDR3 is TGCAGCGTTGAAAGACTAGCGGCTTCCAGAGCGGGGGCCTACAATGAGCAGTTCTTC. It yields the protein CSVERLAASRAGAYNEQFF.

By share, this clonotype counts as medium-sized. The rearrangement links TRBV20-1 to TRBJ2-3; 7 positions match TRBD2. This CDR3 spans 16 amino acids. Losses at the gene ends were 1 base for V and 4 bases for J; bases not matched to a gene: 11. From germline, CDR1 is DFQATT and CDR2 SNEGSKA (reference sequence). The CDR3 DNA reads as TGCAGTGCTAGAGTGAGGGAGGGCATCGACTCAGATACGCAGTATTTT. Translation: CSARVREGIDSDTQYF.

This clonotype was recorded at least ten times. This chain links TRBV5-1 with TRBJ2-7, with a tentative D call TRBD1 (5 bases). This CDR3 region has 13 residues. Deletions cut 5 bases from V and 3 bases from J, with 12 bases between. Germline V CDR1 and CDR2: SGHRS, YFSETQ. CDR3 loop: CASRATESYEQYF. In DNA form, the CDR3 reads TGCGCCAGCAGGGCGACAGAGAGCTACGAGCAGTACTTC.

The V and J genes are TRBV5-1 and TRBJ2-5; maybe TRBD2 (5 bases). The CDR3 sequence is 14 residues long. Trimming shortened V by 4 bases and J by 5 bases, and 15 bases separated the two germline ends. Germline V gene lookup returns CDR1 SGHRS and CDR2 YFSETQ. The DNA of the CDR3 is TGCGCCAGCAGCACAAGGGCGGGTATGGAGACCCAGTACTTC. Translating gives CASSTRAGMETQYF.

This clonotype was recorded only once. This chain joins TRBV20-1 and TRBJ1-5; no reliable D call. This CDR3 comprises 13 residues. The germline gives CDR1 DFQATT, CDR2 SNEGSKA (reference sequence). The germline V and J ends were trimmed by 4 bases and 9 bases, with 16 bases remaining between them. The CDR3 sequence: CSAKSDWRRPQHF. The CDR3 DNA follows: TGCAGTGCTAAGTCAGATTGGAGAAGGCCCCAGCATTTT.

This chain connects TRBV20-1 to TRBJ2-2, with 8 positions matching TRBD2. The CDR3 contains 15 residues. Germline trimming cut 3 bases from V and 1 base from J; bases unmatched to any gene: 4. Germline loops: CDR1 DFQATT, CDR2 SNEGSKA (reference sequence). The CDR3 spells CSASFAGGNTGELFF. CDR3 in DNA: TGCAGTGCTAGTTTTGCGGGAGGGAACACCGGGGAGCTGTTTTTT.

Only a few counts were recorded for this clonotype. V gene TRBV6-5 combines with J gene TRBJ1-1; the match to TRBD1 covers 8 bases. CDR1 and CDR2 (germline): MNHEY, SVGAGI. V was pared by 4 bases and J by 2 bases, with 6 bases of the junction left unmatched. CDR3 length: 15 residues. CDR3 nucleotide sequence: TGTGCCAGCAGTTTTTGGACAGGGTCTAACACTGAAGCTTTCTTT. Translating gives CASSFWTGSNTEAFF.

The CDR3 here is CSTRRETQYF. The CDR3 coding sequence is TGCAGCACCCGTCGAGAGACCCAGTACTTC. The chain links TRBV29-1 to TRBJ2-5; D ambiguous. The CDR3 runs 10 residues. V dropped 8 bases and J dropped 4 bases, with 8 bases sitting between them. Germline assignment: CDR1 SQVTM and CDR2 ANQGSEA.

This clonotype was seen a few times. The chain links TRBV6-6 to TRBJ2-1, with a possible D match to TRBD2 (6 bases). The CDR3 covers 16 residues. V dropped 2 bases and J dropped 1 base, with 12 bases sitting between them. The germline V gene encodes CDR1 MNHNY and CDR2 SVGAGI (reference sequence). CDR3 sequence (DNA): TGTGCCAGCAGTTACGACCGGGAGAGGTCCTACAATGAGCAGTTCTTC. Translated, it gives CASSYDRERSYNEQFF.

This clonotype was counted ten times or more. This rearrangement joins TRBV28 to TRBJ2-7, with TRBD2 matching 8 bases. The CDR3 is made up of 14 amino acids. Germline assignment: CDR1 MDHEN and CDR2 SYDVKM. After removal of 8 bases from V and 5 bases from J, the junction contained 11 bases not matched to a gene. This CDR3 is CASHREGLPNEQYF. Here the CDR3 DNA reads TGTGCCAGCCACCGGGAGGGCCTACCCAACGAGCAGTACTTC.

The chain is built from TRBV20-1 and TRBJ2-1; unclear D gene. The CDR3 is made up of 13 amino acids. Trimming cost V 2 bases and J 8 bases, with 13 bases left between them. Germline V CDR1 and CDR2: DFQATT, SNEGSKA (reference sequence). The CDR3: CSARKAPKDEQFF. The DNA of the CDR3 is TGCAGTGCTAGAAAAGCGCCCAAGGATGAGCAGTTCTTC.

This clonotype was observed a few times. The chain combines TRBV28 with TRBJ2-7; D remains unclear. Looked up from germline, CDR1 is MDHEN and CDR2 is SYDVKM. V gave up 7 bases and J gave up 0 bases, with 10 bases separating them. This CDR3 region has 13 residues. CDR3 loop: CASMPGYSYEQYF. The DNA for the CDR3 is TGTGCCAGCATGCCGGGCTACTCCTACGAGCAGTACTTC.

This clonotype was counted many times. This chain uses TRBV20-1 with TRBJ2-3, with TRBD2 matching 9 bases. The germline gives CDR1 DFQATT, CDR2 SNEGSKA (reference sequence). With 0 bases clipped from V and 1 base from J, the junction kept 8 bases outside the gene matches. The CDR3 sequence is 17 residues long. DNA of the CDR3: TGCAGTGCTAGAGAAAGAACTAGCGGGCTACGCACAGATACGCAGTATTTT. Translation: CSARERTSGLRTDTQYF.

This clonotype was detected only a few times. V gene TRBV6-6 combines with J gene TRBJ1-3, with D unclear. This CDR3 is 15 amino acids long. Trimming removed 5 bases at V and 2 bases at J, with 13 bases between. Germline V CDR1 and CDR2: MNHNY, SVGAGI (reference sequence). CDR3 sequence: CASSKDTATGNTIYF. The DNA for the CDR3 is TGTGCCAGCAGTAAAGACACGGCTACTGGAAACACCATATATTTT.

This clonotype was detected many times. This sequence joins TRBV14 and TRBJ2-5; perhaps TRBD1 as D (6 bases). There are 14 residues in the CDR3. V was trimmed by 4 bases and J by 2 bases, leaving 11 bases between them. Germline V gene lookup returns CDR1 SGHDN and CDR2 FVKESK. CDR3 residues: CASSRLQGQETQYF. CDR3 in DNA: TGTGCCAGCAGCCGATTACAGGGACAAGAGACCCAGTACTTC.

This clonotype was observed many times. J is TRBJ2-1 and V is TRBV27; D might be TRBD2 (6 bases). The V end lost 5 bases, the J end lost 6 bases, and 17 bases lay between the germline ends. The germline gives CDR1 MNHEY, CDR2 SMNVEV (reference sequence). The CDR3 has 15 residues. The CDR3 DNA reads TGTGCCAGCAGTCCCCTAGAGCGGGCCCGCAATGAGCAGTTCTTC. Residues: CASSPLERARNEQFF.

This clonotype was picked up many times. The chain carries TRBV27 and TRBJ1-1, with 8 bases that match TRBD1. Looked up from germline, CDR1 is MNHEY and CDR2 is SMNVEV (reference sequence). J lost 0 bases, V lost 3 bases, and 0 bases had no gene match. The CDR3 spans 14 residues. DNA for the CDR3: TGTGCCAGCAGTTTGACAGGGGTGAACACTGAAGCTTTCTTT. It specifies CASSLTGVNTEAFF.

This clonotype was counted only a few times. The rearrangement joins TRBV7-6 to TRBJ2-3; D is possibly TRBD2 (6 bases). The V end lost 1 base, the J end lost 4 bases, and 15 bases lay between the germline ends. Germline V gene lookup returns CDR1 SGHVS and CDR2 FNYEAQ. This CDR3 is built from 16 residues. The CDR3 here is CASSLDLSGLADTQYF. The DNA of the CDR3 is TGTGCCAGCAGCTTAGATTTATCGGGACTTGCAGATACGCAGTATTTT.